The rows below give T cell receptor beta chains drawn from one sample of a study of breast tumors, draining lymph nodes, adjacent tissues. TCRdb recomputed calls from the multiplex PCR reads with MiXCR, one row per CDR3 protein. The data contain 150,000 to 200,000 distinct CDR3 sequences, approximately 30% of them singletons. Input material: axillary lymph node tissue. The receptors shown here come from a female donor with breast cancer. Some clones in this sample may be carry-over from other donors' samples. The CDR3 runs from the conserved cysteine through the conserved F or W. A D gene is named only where the DNA matches it firmly. Clone size is shown for a subset of rows, as once, few, many or a class of expanded clone.

CDR3 length,V gene,clone size,J gene,D gene,CDR3 protein,CDR3 DNA
17,TRBV4-2,-,TRBJ1-3,-,CASSLIKGRTSGNTIYF,TGTGCCAGCAGCCTAATAAAGGGGAGGACCTCTGGAAACACCATATATTTT
14,TRBV20-1,many,TRBJ1-2,TRBD1,CSAEDRGSNYGYTF,TGCAGTGCTGAAGACAGGGGGAGTAACTATGGCTACACCTTC
15,TRBV19,many,TRBJ2-7,-,CASSITGLWMDEQYF,TGTGCCAGTAGTATAACTGGGTTGTGGATGGACGAGCAGTACTTC
16,TRBV7-2,once,TRBJ2-2,-,CASRADRRGNTGELFF,TGTGCCAGCAGAGCTGACAGGAGGGGGAACACCGGGGAGCTGTTTTTT
18,TRBV7-9,many,TRBJ1-6,-,CASSLRDTGQAYNSPLHF,TGTGCCAGCAGCCTACGGGACACGGGGCAGGCCTATAATTCACCCCTCCACTTT
15,TRBV20-1,-,TRBJ1-3,TRBD1,CSANSGTARGNTIYF,TGCAGTGCAAATAGCGGGACAGCCCGCGGAAACACCATATATTTT
15,TRBV5-1,many,TRBJ1-2,-,CASSSRRTDNYGYTF,TGCGCCAGCAGCTCACGTCGGACAGACAACTATGGCTACACCTTC
18,TRBV28,-,TRBJ2-5,TRBD2,CASSLEEASGRVRKTQYF,TGTGCCAGCAGTTTAGAAGAGGCTAGCGGGAGGGTCCGGAAGACCCAGTACTTC
16,TRBV7-9,many,TRBJ2-7,TRBD2,CASSPSTSGSSYEQYF,TGTGCCAGCAGCCCCTCGACTAGCGGGAGCTCCTACGAGCAGTACTTC
17,TRBV20-1,many,TRBJ2-3,-,CSATLPVVGQTRDTQYF,TGCAGTGCCACGCTTCCCGTGGTTGGGCAAACGCGAGATACGCAGTATTTT
19,TRBV15,many,TRBJ2-3,-,CATSNPRRACLPSTDTQYF,TGTGCCACCAGCAATCCTCGTCGAGCGTGCCTTCCTAGCACAGATACGCAGTATTTT
13,TRBV6-1,few,TRBJ1-2,TRBD1,CASSEMTGLGYTF,TGTGCCAGCAGTGAAATGACAGGGTTAGGCTACACCTTC
14,TRBV6-2/TRBV6-3,many,TRBJ1-3,-,CASISAHSGNTIYF,TGTGCCAGCATCTCCGCTCACTCTGGAAACACCATATATTTT
14,TRBV9,many,TRBJ1-2,-,CASSVAWGNYGYTF,TGTGCCAGCAGCGTAGCTTGGGGGAACTATGGCTACACCTTC
11,TRBV9,-,TRBJ2-1,-,CASSVVNEQFF,TGTGCCAGCAGCGTGGTCAATGAGCAGTTCTTC
17,TRBV9,-,TRBJ2-1,TRBD2,CASSVATRAGGHTEQLF,TGTGCCAGCAGCGTAGCTACAAGGGCGGGAGGCCACACTGAGCAGCTCTTC
15,TRBV9,many,TRBJ1-5,-,CASSVGDYSNQPQHF,TGTGCCAGCAGCGTAGGAGATTATAGCAATCAGCCCCAGCATTTT
15,TRBV6-6,many,TRBJ2-7,-,CASSPQWGDSYEQYF,TGTGCCAGCAGCCCGCAGTGGGGGGACTCCTACGAGCAGTACTTC
18,TRBV12-3/TRBV12-4,-,TRBJ2-1,TRBD2,CASSLKGLAGGRYNEQFF,TGTGCCAGCAGTTTAAAAGGACTAGCGGGAGGGAGGTACAATGAGCAGTTCTTC
15,TRBV5-5,few,TRBJ2-3,-,CASSDSRALGDTQYF,TGTGCCAGCAGCGACTCCAGGGCCCTCGGGGATACGCAGTATTTT
15,TRBV2,many,TRBJ2-7,-,CASSEMLAKAYEQYF,TGTGCCAGCAGTGAAATGCTAGCAAAAGCCTACGAGCAGTACTTC
13,TRBV20-1,many,TRBJ2-5,TRBD2,CSARSGGRGDQYF,TGCAGTGCTAGGAGCGGGGGCCGAGGGGACCAGTACTTC
13,TRBV10-1,many,TRBJ1-3,-,CASSVTDGNTIYF,TGCGCCAGCAGTGTGACAGATGGAAACACCATATATTTT
21,TRBV5-1,many,TRBJ2-6,-,CASSLMRAGASPLSGANVLTF,TGCGCCAGCAGCTTGATGAGGGCAGGGGCCTCCCCCCTCTCTGGGGCCAACGTCCTGACTTTC
16,TRBV9,-,TRBJ1-6,TRBD1,CASSVQGGSYNSPLHF,TGTGCCAGCAGCGTACAGGGGGGCTCCTATAATTCACCCCTCCACTTT
13,TRBV12-5,few,TRBJ2-5,-,CASARTPQETQYF,TGTGCTAGTGCCCGCACCCCCCAAGAGACCCAGTACTTC
13,TRBV29-1,many,TRBJ2-7,TRBD1,CSVSGQGADEQYF,TGCAGCGTTTCGGGACAGGGGGCCGACGAGCAGTACTTC
16,TRBV9,-,TRBJ2-7,TRBD1,CASSVAPTGGSYAQYF,TGCGCCAGCAGCGTAGCTCCGACAGGGGGCTCCTACGCGCAGTACTTC
15,TRBV15,-,TRBJ2-7,TRBD1,CATSRYGQGPREQYF,TGTGCCACCAGCAGATATGGACAGGGGCCTCGCGAGCAGTACTTC
13,TRBV25-1,many,TRBJ1-6,-,CASSRDQSSPLHF,TGTGCCAGCAGCCGGGACCAAAGTTCACCCCTCCACTTT
14,TRBV7-6,many,TRBJ1-3,-,CASSLGVQRNTIYF,TGTGCCAGCAGCTTAGGAGTCCAAAGGAACACCATATATTTT
16,TRBV7-3,once,TRBJ1-2,-,CASSLTGGSVAYGYTF,TGTGCCAGCAGCTTAACTGGGGGTAGCGTGGCCTATGGCTACACCTTC
15,TRBV6-1,-,TRBJ2-7,TRBD2,CASSPRLAGFHEQYF,TGTGCCAGCAGTCCACGACTAGCAGGGTTCCACGAGCAGTACTTC
15,TRBV5-4,many,TRBJ2-7,TRBD1,CASSLGGQGPYEQYF,TGTGCCAGCAGCTTGGGGGGACAGGGGCCTTACGAGCAGTACTTC